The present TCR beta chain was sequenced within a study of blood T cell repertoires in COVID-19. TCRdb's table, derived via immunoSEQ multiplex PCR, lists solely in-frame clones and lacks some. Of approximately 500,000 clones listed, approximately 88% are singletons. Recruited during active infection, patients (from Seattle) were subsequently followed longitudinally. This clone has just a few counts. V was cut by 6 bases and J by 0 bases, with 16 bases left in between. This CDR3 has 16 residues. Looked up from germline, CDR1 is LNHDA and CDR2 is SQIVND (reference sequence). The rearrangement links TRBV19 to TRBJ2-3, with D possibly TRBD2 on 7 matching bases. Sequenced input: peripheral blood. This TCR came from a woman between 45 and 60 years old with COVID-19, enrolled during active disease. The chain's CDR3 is CASSGGGGLSTDTQYF. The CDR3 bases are TGTGCCAGTAGCGGGGGAGGGGGGCTTAGCACAGATACGCAGTATTTT.